One sample yielded the 5 T cell receptor beta chains listed below, sequenced in a study of patients and donors after allogeneic stem cell transplantation. From the RT-PCR reads, TCRdb called clonotypes with MiXCR, one entry per CDR3 protein. The top ten clones hold about 50% of a sample with roughly 140,000 distinct CDR3 sequences, about 40% of them seen once. The material sequenced was blood, either unsorted or a sorted T cell fraction (not recorded which). The origin of the receptors is a human donor who was either an allogeneic HSCT recipient or a stem cell or donor lymphocyte infusion donor (not recorded which). It is not recorded whose cells these are; they may come from a transplant donor.

This clonotype has only a few counts. The chain couples TRBV5-1 to TRBJ1-4, with D perhaps TRBD1 (5 bases). Germline CDR1 and CDR2: SGHRS and YFSETQ. The CDR3 runs to 18 residues. Trimming removed 0 bases at V and 4 bases at J, with 19 bases between. The CDR3 region is CASSLVITGTDLNEKLFF. CDR3 nucleotides: TGCGCCAGCAGCTTGGTTATTACGGGGACGGACCTTAATGAAAAACTGTTTTTT.

This clonotype was seen a single time. V is TRBV27 and J is TRBJ2-3; unclear D gene. Between the trimmed V and J ends, which lost 7 bases and 6 bases, there was a span of 8 bases. The CDR3 extends over 11 amino acids. Germline CDR1 MNHEY, CDR2 SMNVEV (reference sequence). The CDR3: CASMRRDTQYF. The CDR3, as DNA: TGTGCCAGCATGCGCCGCGATACGCAGTATTTT.

This clonotype occurred a few times. V gene TRBV20-1 combines with J gene TRBJ2-1; D call uncertain. The germline gives CDR1 DFQATT, CDR2 SNEGSKA (reference sequence). CDR3 length equals 11 residues. V lost 5 bases and J lost 3, with 5 bases in between. DNA of the CDR3: TGCAGTGCTGGGGTCTACAATGAGCAGTTCTTC. It translates to CSAGVYNEQFF.

This clonotype was picked up a small number of times. The chain has TRBV28 and TRBJ1-3; tentatively, D is TRBD1 (5 bases). Looked up from germline, CDR1 is MDHEN and CDR2 is SYDVKM. The CDR3 runs to 16 residues. The germline V and J ends were trimmed by 6 bases and 0 bases, with 15 bases remaining between them. The CDR3 sequence: CASSHRQSTSGNTIYF. CDR3 sequence (DNA): TGTGCCAGCAGCCACCGACAGTCTACCTCTGGAAACACCATATATTTT.

This clonotype was detected a few times. The chain couples TRBV12-3 or TRBV12-4 to TRBJ1-5; weak D call: TRBD1 (5 bases). Trimming pared 2 bases from V and 7 bases from J, leaving 9 bases between. The CDR3 loop spans 13 amino acids. CDR3 amino acids: CASSLKGEQPQHF. CDR3 DNA sequence: TGTGCCAGCAGTTTAAAAGGGGAGCAGCCCCAGCATTTT.